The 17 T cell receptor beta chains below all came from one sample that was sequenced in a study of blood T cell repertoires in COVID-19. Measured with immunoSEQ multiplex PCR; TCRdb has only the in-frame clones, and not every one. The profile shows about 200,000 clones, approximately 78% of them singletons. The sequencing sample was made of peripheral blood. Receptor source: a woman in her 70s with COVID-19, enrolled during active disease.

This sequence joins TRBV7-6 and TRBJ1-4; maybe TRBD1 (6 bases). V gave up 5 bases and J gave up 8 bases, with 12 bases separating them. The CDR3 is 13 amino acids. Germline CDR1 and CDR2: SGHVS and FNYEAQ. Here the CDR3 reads CASSSIQGEKLFF. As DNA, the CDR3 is TGTGCCAGCAGCAGCATACAGGGCGAAAAACTGTTTTTT.

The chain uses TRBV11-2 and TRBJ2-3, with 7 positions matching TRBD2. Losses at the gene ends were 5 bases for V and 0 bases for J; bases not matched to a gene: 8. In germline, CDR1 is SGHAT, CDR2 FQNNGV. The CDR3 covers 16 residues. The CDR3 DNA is TGTGCCAGCAGCCTGCTACTAGCGTCAAGCACAGATACGCAGTATTTT. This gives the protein CASSLLLASSTDTQYF.

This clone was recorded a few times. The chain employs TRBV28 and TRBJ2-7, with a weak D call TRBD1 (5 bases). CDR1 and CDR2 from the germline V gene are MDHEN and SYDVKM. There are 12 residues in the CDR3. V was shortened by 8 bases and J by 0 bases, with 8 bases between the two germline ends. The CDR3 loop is CASRQSSYEQYF. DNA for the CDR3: TGTGCCAGCCGACAGAGCTCCTACGAGCAGTACTTC.

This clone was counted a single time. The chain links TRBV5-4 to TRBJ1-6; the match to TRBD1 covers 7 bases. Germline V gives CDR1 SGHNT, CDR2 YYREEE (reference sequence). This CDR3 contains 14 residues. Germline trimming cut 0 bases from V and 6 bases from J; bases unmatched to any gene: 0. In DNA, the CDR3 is TGTGCCAGCAGCTTGGGACAGGGTAATTCACCCCTCCACTTT. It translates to CASSLGQGNSPLHF.

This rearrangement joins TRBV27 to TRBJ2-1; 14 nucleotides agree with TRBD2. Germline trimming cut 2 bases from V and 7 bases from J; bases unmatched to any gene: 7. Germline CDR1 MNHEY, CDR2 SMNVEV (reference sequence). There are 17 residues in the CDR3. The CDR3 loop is CASSLGLAGGGLNEQFF. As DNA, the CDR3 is TGTGCCAGCAGTTTAGGACTAGCGGGAGGAGGACTTAATGAGCAGTTCTTC.

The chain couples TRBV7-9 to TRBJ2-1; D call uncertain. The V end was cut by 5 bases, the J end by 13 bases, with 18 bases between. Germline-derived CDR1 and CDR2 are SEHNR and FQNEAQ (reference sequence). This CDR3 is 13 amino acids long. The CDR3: CASSTSTAPRQFF. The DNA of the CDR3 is TGTGCCAGCAGCACCTCGACTGCCCCGAGACAGTTCTTC.

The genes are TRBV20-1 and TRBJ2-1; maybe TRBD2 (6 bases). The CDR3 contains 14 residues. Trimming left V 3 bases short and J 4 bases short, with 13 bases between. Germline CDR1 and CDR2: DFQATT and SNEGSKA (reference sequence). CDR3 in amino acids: CSASRSGTYNEQFF. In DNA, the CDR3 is TGCAGTGCTAGTAGGTCCGGGACTTACAATGAGCAGTTCTTC.

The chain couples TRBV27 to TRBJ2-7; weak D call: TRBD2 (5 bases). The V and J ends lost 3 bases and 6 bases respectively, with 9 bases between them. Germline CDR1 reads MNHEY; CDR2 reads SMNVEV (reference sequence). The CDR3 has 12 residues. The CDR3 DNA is TGTGCCAGCAGTTTTTTGGGGAGCGAGCAGTACTTC. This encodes CASSFLGSEQYF.

This chain's CDR3 is CASSVYSGTGGTEAFF. The CDR3 DNA is TGTGCCAGCAGTGTTTACTCCGGGACAGGGGGCACTGAAGCTTTCTTT. The V gene is TRBV28, the J gene TRBJ1-1; 11 positions agree with TRBD1. The CDR3 loop spans 16 amino acids. Losses at the gene ends were 5 bases for V and 4 bases for J; bases not matched to a gene: 9. Germline lookup yields CDR1 MDHEN and CDR2 SYDVKM.

The CDR3 region is CASSASGGNGGELFF. CDR3 bases: TGTGCCAGCAGCGCCTCAGGGGGCAACGGCGGGGAGCTGTTTTTT. V is TRBV7-9 and J is TRBJ2-2; 8 nucleotides match TRBD1. Trimming cost V 5 bases and J 7 bases; bases outside gene matches: 9. The length of the CDR3 is 15 residues. Germline V gene lookup returns CDR1 SEHNR and CDR2 FQNEAQ (reference sequence).

The chain's CDR3 is CASSLGGRNGELFF. CDR3 coding DNA: TGTGCCAGCAGCTTAGGCGGGAGGAACGGGGAGCTGTTTTTT. This chain connects TRBV11-2 to TRBJ2-2; 8 bases line up with TRBD2. V lost 1 base to trimming and J lost 7 bases; unmatched junction nucleotides: 2. The CDR3 is 14 amino acids. Germline V gene data show CDR1 as SGHAT and CDR2 as FQNNGV.

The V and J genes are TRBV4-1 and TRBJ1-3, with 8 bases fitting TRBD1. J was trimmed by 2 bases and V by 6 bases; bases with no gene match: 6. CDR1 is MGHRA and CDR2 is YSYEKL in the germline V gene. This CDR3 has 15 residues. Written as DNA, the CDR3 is TGCGCCAGCAGTCTCAGGGGGCAGCCTGGAAACACCATATATTTT. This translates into CASSLRGQPGNTIYF.

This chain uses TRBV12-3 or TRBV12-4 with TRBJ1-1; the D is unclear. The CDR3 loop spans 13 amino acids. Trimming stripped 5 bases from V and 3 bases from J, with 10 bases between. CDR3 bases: TGTGCCAGCAGTCCTCGGGAGTACACTGAAGCTTTCTTT. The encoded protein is CASSPREYTEAFF.

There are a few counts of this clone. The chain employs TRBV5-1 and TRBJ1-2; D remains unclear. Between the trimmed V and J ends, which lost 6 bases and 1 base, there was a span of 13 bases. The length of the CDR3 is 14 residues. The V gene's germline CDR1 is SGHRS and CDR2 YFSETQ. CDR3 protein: CASKFSYLNYGYTF. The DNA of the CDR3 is TGCGCCAGCAAGTTTAGCTATCTTAACTATGGCTACACCTTC.

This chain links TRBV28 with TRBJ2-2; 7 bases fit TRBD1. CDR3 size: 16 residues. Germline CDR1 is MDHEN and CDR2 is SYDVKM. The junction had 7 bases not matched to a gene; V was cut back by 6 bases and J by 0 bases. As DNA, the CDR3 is TGTGCCAGCAGAGGGGGCTCCCACGCGAACACCGGGGAGCTGTTTTTT. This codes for CASRGGSHANTGELFF.

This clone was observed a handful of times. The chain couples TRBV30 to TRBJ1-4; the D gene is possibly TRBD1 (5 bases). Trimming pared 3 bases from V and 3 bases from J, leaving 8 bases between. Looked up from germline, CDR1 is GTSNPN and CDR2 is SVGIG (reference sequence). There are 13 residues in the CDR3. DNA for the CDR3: TGTGCCTGGAGCGCGGGGGCTAATGAAAAACTGTTTTTT. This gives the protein CAWSAGANEKLFF.

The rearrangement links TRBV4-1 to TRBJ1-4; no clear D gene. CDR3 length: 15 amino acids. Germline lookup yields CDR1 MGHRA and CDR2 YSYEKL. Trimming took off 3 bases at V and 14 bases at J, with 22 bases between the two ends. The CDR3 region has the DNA TGCGCCAGCAGCCAGCCTAACCGAGGGCATGCGCAGCTGTTTTTT. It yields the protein CASSQPNRGHAQLFF.